The present T cell receptor beta chain was sequenced within a study of T cells in Graves' hyperthyroidism and ophthalmopathy. This clonotype occurred many times. This CDR3 is 14 amino acids long. V lost 2 bases to trimming and J lost 6 bases, with 16 bases between them. Looked up from germline, CDR1 is GTSNPN and CDR2 is SVGIG (reference sequence). Diagnosis rested on symptoms, serum thyroxine and TRAb, thyroid ultrasound, and orbital computed tomography. The source material, RNA transcripts, was used to amplify TCR beta CDR3 regions. A first-round RT-PCR of the TCR CDR3 used the HTBI primer set. TCRdb reprocessed the multiplex PCR reads via MiXCR and lists one record per CDR3 protein. The sample lists about 250,000 distinct CDR3 sequences, about 24% occurring once.

This clonotype was sampled from a woman between 40 and 50 years old with Graves' ophthalmopathy. The specimen sequenced was blood. The chain carries TRBV30 and TRBJ1-2, with no clear D. CDR3 protein: CAWSLTTTEDGYTF. As DNA, the CDR3 is TGTGCCTGGAGTCTTACGACAACTGAGGATGGCTACACCTTC.